Presented here are 17 T cell receptor beta chains from one specimen sequenced in a study of beta chain features in type 1 diabetes. Findings and limits, study-wide: Shortening that was moderate but significant affected the TCRB CDR3s of Type 1 diabetes patients in all four CD4+ subsets.

No antigen is known for these receptors. Sequencing targeted expressed TCRB transcripts, as all isolated RNA had been reverse transcribed. Profiled with immunoSEQ multiplex PCR; TCRdb holds only in-frame clones, not every one. The repertoire includes approximately 600,000 clones, 12% of them detected once, and around 0.12% sits in the top ten. The sample comprised naive CD4+ T cells from blood. These receptors all come from a man younger than 40 with type 1 diabetes.

This clone was seen a few times. The genes are TRBV6-1 and TRBJ2-7, with TRBD1 matching over 11 bases. CDR1 and CDR2 from the germline V gene are MNHNS and SASEGT. The CDR3 consists of 15 residues. The ends lost 2 bases at V and 5 bases at J; junction bases unmatched: 5. CDR3 DNA: TGTGCCAGCAGTGAACCTGGACAGGGGGCCAACGAGCAGTACTTC. Amino acids: CASSEPGQGANEQYF.

The chain links TRBV28 to TRBJ2-7, with D possibly TRBD2 on 6 matching bases. The CDR3 totals 15 residues. Germline loops: CDR1 MDHEN, CDR2 SYDVKM. Trimming left V 2 bases short and J 2 bases short, with 13 bases between. The CDR3 coding sequence is TGTGCCAGCAGTTTAGGGGGGAGAGGGGCCTACGAGCAGTACTTC. As protein: CASSLGGRGAYEQYF.

The sample holds a few counts of this clone. This chain joins TRBV15 and TRBJ1-2, with a possible D match to TRBD1 (6 bases). Germline assignment: CDR1 LNHNV and CDR2 YYDKDF (reference sequence). The ends were cut back, 3 bases at V and 0 bases at J, with 14 bases in the middle. There are 16 residues in the CDR3. The CDR3 DNA is TGTGCCACCAGCAGCGGACAGCGTAATCCTAACTATGGCTACACCTTC. As protein: CATSSGQRNPNYGYTF.

The CDR3 sequence is CASSLTLAGTGANVLTF. The CDR3 DNA reads as TGTGCCAGCAGCTTAACCCTAGCTGGGACTGGGGCCAACGTCCTGACTTTC. The chain combines TRBV7-8 with TRBJ2-6; TRBD2 is a possible D gene (5 bases). Germline assignment: CDR1 SGHVS and CDR2 FQNEAQ. The CDR3 is 17 amino acids. Trimming pared 2 bases from V and 2 bases from J, leaving 13 bases between.

The chain links TRBV7-9 to TRBJ2-2; a possible D gene is TRBD1 (5 bases). V gave up 4 bases and J gave up 3 bases, with 15 bases separating them. The germline V gene has CDR1 SEHNR and CDR2 FQNEAQ (reference sequence). This CDR3 is 16 amino acids long. The CDR3 protein is CASSSSPDSYTGELFF. The CDR3 bases are TGTGCCAGCAGCTCCTCCCCTGACAGTTACACCGGGGAGCTGTTTTTT.

This sequence joins TRBV5-4 and TRBJ2-6; the D is unclear. Trimming removed 4 bases from V and 2 bases from J, with 13 bases in between. The CDR3 extends over 16 amino acids. The germline gives CDR1 SGHNT, CDR2 YYREEE (reference sequence). The chain's CDR3 is CASSLGFGTGANVLTF. In DNA, the CDR3 is TGTGCCAGCAGCCTCGGTTTTGGCACTGGGGCCAACGTCCTGACTTTC.

This clone was seen more than once but under ten times. The chain carries TRBV7-9 and TRBJ2-1, with D perhaps matching TRBD1 (6 bases). The CDR3 runs 14 residues. V lost 4 bases, J lost 6 bases, and 13 bases lay in between. Germline-derived CDR1 and CDR2 are SEHNR and FQNEAQ (reference sequence). CDR3 loop: CASSSIDRSNEQFF. DNA for the CDR3: TGTGCCAGCAGCTCGATAGACAGGTCCAATGAGCAGTTCTTC.

This clone was detected a few times. J is TRBJ2-3 and V is TRBV30; unclear D gene. The germline CDR1 and CDR2 sequences are GTSNPN and SVGIG (reference sequence). This CDR3 is built from 14 residues. V gave up 2 bases and J gave up 1 base, with 10 bases separating them. This CDR3 is CAWSLKVGTDTQYF. The CDR3 nucleotides are TGTGCCTGGAGTTTAAAAGTGGGCACAGATACGCAGTATTTT.

This chain links TRBV7-2 with TRBJ2-1; 12 bases map to TRBD2. The CDR3 has 17 residues. J gave up 2 bases and V 3 bases, and 5 bases lay outside the gene matches. Germline V CDR1 and CDR2: SGHTA, FQGNSA. The CDR3 DNA reads TGTGCCAGCAGCTTTACTAGCGGGGGGATCCCCTACAATGAGCAGTTCTTC. It specifies CASSFTSGGIPYNEQFF.

The chain employs TRBV27 and TRBJ1-6; D possibly corresponds to TRBD1 (5 bases). This CDR3 contains 15 residues. V was cut by 5 bases and J by 5 bases, with 13 bases left in between. Germline V lookup: CDR1 MNHEY, CDR2 SMNVEV (reference sequence). The CDR3 is CASSPTGGNNSPLHF. The CDR3 DNA reads TGTGCCAGCAGTCCTACAGGTGGAAATAATTCACCCCTCCACTTT.

This rearrangement joins TRBV30 to TRBJ1-5; TRBD1 aligns across 12 bases. V shed 0 bases and J 3 bases; nucleotides not matched to a gene: 6. CDR3 length: 17 residues. Germline lookup yields CDR1 GTSNPN and CDR2 SVGIG (reference sequence). In nucleotides, the CDR3 is TGTGCCTGGAGTGTTACCCGGGACAGGGGGCTCAATCAGCCCCAGCATTTT. Protein sequence: CAWSVTRDRGLNQPQHF. The whole variable domain, filled in from reference TRBV30 and TRBJ1-5, reads SQTIHQWPATLVQPVGSPLSLECTVEGTSNPNLYWYRQAAGRGLQLLFYSVGIGQISSEVPQNLSASRPQDRQFILSSKKLLLSDSGFYLCAWSVTRDRGLNQPQHFGDGTRLSIL.

V gene TRBV5-1 combines with J gene TRBJ2-7, with 7 bases matching TRBD2. CDR3 length: 15 residues. Trimming cost V 0 bases and J 4 bases; bases outside gene matches: 7. The V gene's germline CDR1 is SGHRS and CDR2 YFSETQ. In nucleotides, the CDR3 is TGCGCCAGCAGCTTGGACTGGGCAGCGGGGTACGAGCAGTACTTC. This codes for CASSLDWAAGYEQYF.

The CDR3 loop reads CASSPDWSAYNEQFF. CDR3 coding DNA: TGTGCCAGCAGCCCAGACTGGTCCGCCTACAATGAGCAGTTCTTC. The chain has TRBV7-2 and TRBJ2-1; D is ambiguous. This CDR3 is 15 amino acids long. Per germline, CDR1 SGHTA and CDR2 FQGNSA. Between the trimmed V and J ends, which lost 5 bases and 2 bases, there was a span of 13 bases.

This clone was observed a handful of times. Other DNA sequences from this sample encode an identical CDR3 as well. The J gene is TRBJ1-6, the V gene TRBV7-9; 7 bases are a match to TRBD1. Looked up from germline, CDR1 is SEHNR and CDR2 is FQNEAQ (reference sequence). This CDR3 contains 14 residues. J gave up 10 bases and V 4 bases, and 7 bases lay outside the gene matches. The CDR3 DNA follows: TGTGCCAGCAGCTCCGACAGGGACGGCTCACCCCTCCACTTT. Translated, it gives CASSSDRDGSPLHF.

The sample holds a few counts of this clone. The rearrangement uses TRBV9 and TRBJ2-5; 7 bases align to TRBD1. The V gene end was trimmed by 3 bases and the J gene end by 5 bases; junction bases not matched to a gene: 4. The V gene's germline CDR1 is SGDLS and CDR2 YYNGEE. The CDR3 runs 13 residues. The CDR3 DNA is TGTGCCAGCAGCGCGACAGGGTGGGAGACCCAGTACTTC. This gives the protein CASSATGWETQYF.

The rearrangement links TRBV11-2 to TRBJ1-6; 7 positions match TRBD1. The CDR3 loop spans 18 amino acids. The V gene end was trimmed by 6 bases and the J gene end by 9 bases; junction bases not matched to a gene: 20. CDR1 and CDR2 from the germline V gene are SGHAT and FQNNGV. DNA for the CDR3: TGTGCCAGCAGGCCGCCGCAGAGACAGGGATGGGCCAGTTCACCCCTCCACTTT. Its protein product is CASRPPQRQGWASSPLHF.

The genes are TRBV5-4 and TRBJ2-5; D is perhaps TRBD2 (5 bases). V lost 4 bases to trimming and J lost 2 bases, with 9 bases between them. Germline V lookup: CDR1 SGHNT, CDR2 YYREEE (reference sequence). The CDR3 is 13 residues long. In nucleotides, the CDR3 is TGTGCCAGCAGCAAGACTATTCAAGAGACCCAGTACTTC. Translated: CASSKTIQETQYF.